This T cell receptor beta chain was profiled in a study of CD8 T cells in ankylosing spondylitis. Study findings and constraints: Prior work had noted some motif variants in reactive arthritis blood and synovial fluid.

The CDR3 totals 10 residues. V was shortened by 4 bases and J by 5 bases, with 0 bases between the two germline ends. The V gene's germline CDR1 is LNHNV and CDR2 YYDKDF (reference sequence). Each TCR beta library was made by quantitative 5'-RACE that incorporated molecular barcodes. One entry per CDR3 protein results from TCRdb running MiXCR on the 5' RACE reads. The sample holds 160,000 or so distinct CDR3 sequences; approximately 9.9% are singletons and the top ten take about 15%. The sample holds many counts of this clonotype. Its antigen is undetermined. The sequenced material came from blood, either unsorted or a sorted T cell fraction (not recorded which). The receptor was derived from a female donor with ankylosing spondylitis or in good health (not recorded which). The V and J genes are TRBV15 and TRBJ2-1, with no clear D. CDR3 bases: TGTGCCACCAGCAACAATGAGCAGTTCTTC. Protein sequence: CATSNNEQFF.